This TCR beta chain was documented in a study of regulatory T cells in long-lasting Graves disease. Study summary: Antithyroid drug use was under 3 months in newly diagnosed Graves' patients. Study-wide results and caveats: Favoring TRBV28, TRBJ1-2 and TRBJ2-5 was a feature seen in persistent disease.

Germline CDR1 is SQVTM and CDR2 is ANQGSEA. V shed 3 bases and J shed 5 bases, with 13 bases lying between them. CDR3 length: 13 amino acids. Building the TCR beta libraries relied on iRepertoire HTBI primers, and CDR3 regions underwent Arm-PCR. TCRdb ran MiXCR on the multiplex PCR reads and lists one entry per CDR3 protein. The sample carries 450,000 to 700,000 distinct CDR3 sequences, less than 15% recorded once. This clonotype has ten or more counts. Its specificity is not known. The time point was: newly diagnosed GD, antithyroid drugs for less than 3 months. The authors made the TCR library using RNA they extracted from PBMCs. These same records also appear under a second study, on T cells in Graves' hyperthyroidism and ophthalmopathy. That source reports: First-round RT-PCR with HTBI primers amplified the TCR CDR3 region.

The origin of this receptor is a man aged 30-40 years with Graves disease. The material sequenced was peripheral blood mononuclear cells (PBMCs), taken at new diagnosis, from a patient treated with antithyroid drugs. The rearrangement joins TRBV29-1 to TRBJ1-2; D is uncertain. As DNA, the CDR3 is TGCAGCGTTGACCTGTCAGTTGGGTATGGCTACACCTTC. Translation gives CSVDLSVGYGYTF.